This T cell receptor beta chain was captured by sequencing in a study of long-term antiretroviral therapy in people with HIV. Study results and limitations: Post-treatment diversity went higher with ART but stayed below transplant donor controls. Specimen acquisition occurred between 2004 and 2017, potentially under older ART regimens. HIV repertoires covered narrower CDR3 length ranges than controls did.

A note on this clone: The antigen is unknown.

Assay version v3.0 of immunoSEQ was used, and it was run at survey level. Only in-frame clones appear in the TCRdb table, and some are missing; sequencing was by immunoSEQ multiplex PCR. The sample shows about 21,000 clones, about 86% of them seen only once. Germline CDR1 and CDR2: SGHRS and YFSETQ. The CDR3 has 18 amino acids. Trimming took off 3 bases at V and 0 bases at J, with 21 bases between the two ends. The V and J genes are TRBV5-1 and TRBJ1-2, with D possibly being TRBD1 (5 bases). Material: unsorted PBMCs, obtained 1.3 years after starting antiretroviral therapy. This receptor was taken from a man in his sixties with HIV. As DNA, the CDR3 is TGCGCCAGCAGCTCGCAACCTTGGGGGACCCAAGCTAACTATGGCTACACCTTC. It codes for CASSSQPWGTQANYGYTF.